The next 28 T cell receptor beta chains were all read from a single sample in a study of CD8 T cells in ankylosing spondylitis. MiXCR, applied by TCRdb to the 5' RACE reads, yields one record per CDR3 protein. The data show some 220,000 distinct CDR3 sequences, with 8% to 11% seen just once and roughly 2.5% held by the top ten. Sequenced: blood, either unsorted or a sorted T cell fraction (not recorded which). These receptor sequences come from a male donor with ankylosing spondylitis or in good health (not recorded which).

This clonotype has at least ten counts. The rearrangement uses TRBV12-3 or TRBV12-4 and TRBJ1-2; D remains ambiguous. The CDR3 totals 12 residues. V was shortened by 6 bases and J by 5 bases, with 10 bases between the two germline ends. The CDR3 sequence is CASSTGAYGYTF. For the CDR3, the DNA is TGTGCCAGCAGCACGGGAGCATATGGCTACACCTTC.

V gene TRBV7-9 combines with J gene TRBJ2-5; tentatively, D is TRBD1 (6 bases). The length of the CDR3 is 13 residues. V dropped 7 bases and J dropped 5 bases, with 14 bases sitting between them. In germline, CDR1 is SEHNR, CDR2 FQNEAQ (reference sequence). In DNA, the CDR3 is TGTGCCAGCAACAGACAGGCCGGGGAGACCCAGTACTTC. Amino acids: CASNRQAGETQYF.

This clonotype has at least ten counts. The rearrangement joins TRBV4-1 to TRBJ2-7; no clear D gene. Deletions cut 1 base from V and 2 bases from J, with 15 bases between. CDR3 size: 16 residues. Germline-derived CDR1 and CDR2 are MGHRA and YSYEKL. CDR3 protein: CASSQVPRTDPYEQYF. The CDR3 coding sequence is TGCGCCAGCAGCCAAGTCCCGCGGACGGATCCCTACGAGCAGTACTTC.

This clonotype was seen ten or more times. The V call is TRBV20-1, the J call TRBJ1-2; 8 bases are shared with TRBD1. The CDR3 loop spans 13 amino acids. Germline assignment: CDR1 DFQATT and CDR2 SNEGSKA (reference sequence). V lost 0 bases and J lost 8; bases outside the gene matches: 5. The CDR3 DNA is TGCAGTGCTAGAGATACGGCAGGGGGCGGCTACACCTTC. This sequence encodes CSARDTAGGGYTF.

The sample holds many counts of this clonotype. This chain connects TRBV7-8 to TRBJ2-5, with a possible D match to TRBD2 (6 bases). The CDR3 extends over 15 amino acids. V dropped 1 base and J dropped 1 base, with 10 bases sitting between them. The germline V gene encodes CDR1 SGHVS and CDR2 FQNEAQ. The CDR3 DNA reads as TGTGCCAGCAGCTTAGGGGGACTGCCCCAAGAGACCCAGTACTTC. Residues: CASSLGGLPQETQYF.

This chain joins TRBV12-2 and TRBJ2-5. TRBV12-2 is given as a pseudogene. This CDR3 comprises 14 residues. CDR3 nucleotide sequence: TGTGCAAGTCGCCCCACAGGGACCGAAGAGACCCAGTACTTC. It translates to CASRPTGTEETQYF.

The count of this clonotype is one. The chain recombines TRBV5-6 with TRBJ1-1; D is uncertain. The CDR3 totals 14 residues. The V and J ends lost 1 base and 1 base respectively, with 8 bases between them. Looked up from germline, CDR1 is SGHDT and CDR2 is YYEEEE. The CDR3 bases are TGTGCCAGCAGCTTGTACTGGAGGAACACTGAAGCTTTCTTT. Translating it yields CASSLYWRNTEAFF.

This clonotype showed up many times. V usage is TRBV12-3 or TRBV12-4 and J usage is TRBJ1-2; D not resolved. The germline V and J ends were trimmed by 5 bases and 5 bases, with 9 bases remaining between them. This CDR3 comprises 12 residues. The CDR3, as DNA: TGTGCCAGCAGTCCCACGAGTTATGGCTACACCTTC. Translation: CASSPTSYGYTF.

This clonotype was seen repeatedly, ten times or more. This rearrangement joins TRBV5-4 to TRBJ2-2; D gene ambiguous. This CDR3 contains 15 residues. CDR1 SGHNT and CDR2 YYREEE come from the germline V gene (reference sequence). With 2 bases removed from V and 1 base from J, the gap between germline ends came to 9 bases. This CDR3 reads CASSFSAMNTGELFF. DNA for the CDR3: TGTGCCAGCAGCTTCTCAGCTATGAACACCGGGGAGCTGTTTTTT. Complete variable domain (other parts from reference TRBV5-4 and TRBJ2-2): ETGVTQSPTHLIKTRGQQVTLRCSSQSGHNTVSWYQQALGQGPQFIFQYYREEENGRGNFPPRFSGLQFPNYSSELNVNALELDDSALYLCASSFSAMNTGELFFGEGSRLTVL.

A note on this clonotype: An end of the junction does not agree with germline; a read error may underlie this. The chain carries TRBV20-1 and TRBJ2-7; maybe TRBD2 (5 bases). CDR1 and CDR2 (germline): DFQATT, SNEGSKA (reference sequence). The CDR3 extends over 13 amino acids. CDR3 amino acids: CSARELALGEQYF. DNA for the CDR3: TGCAGTGCGAGAGAGCTAGCCCTCGGCGAGCAGTACTTC.

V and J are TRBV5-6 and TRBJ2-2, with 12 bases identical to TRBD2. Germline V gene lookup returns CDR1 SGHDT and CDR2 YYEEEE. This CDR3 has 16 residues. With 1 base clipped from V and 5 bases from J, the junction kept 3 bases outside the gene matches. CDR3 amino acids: CASSLTSGGRTGELFF. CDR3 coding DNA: TGTGCCAGCAGCTTGACTAGCGGGGGGAGGACCGGGGAGCTGTTTTTT.

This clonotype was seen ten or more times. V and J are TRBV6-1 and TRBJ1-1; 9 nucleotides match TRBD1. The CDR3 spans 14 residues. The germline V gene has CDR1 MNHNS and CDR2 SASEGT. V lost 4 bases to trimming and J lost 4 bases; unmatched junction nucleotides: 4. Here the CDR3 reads CASSGTGAGTEAFF. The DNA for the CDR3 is TGTGCCAGCAGTGGGACAGGGGCAGGCACTGAAGCTTTCTTT.

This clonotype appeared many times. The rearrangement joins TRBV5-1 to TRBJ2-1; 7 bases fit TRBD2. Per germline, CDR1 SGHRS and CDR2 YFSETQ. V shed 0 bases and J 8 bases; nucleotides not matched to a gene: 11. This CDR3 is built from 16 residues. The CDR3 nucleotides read TGCGCCAGCAGCTTGGTAGATCGAGCGGGGAAGGATGAGCAGTTCTTC. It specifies CASSLVDRAGKDEQFF.

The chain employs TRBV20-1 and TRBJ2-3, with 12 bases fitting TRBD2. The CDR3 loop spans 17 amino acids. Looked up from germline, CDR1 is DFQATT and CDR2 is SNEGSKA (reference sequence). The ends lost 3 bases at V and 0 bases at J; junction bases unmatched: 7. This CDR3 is CSASSLAGGASTDTQYF. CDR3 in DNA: TGCAGTGCTAGTAGTCTAGCGGGGGGGGCTAGCACAGATACGCAGTATTTT.

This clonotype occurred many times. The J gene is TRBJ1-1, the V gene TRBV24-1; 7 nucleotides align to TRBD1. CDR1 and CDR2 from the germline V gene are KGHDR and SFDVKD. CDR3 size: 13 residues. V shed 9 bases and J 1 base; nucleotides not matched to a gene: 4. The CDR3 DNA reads TGTGCCACCTTCAGACAGGGGAACACTGAAGCTTTCTTT. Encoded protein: CATFRQGNTEAFF.

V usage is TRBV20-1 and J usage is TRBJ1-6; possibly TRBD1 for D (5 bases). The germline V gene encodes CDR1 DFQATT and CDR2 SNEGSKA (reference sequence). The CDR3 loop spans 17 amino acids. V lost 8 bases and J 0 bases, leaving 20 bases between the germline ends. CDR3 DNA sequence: TGCAGTTTTAGGGTCATGGTTAGGGGCTCCTATAATTCACCCCTCCACTTT. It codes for CSFRVMVRGSYNSPLHF.

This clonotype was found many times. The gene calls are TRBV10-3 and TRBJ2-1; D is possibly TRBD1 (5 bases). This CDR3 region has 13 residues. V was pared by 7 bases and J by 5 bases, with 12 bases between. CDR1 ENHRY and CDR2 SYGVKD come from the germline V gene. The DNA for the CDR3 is TGTGCCATCACAAGCGAGACAGACAATGAGCAGTTCTTC. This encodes CAITSETDNEQFF.

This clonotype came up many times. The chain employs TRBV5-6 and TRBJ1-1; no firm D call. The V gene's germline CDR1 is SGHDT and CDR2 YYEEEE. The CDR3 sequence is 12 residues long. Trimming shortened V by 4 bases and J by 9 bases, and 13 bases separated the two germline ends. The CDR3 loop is CASSPGPAKAFF. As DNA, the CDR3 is TGTGCCAGCAGCCCTGGGCCAGCTAAAGCTTTCTTT.

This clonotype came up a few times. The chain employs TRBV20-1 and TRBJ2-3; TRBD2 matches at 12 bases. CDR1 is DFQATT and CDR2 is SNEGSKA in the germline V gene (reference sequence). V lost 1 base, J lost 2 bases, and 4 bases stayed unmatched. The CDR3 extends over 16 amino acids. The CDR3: CSARGLAGGNTDTQYF. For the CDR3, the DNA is TGCAGTGCTAGAGGGCTAGCGGGAGGGAACACAGATACGCAGTATTTT.

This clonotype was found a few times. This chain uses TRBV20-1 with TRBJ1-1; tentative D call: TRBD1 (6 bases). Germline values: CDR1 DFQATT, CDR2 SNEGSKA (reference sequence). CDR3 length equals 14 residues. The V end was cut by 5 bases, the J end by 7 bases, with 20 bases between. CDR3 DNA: TGCAGTGCTGTACACGGGCTGGCAGGGGTTGAAGCTTTCTTT. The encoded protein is CSAVHGLAGVEAFF.

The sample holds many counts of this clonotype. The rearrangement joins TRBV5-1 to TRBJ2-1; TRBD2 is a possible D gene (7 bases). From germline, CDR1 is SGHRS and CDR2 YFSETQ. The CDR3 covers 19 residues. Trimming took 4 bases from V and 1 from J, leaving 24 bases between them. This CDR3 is CASSPLGSTGGGSYNEQFF. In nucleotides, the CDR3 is TGCGCCAGCAGCCCCCTTGGGTCTACGGGGGGCGGTTCCTACAATGAGCAGTTCTTC.

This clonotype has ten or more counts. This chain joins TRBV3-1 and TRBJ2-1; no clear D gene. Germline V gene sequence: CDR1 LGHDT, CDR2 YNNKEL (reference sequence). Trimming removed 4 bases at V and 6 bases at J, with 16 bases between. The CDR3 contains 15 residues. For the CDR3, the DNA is TGTGCCAGCAGCCTCCAGACACTTGGCCCCAATGAGCAGTTCTTC. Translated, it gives CASSLQTLGPNEQFF.

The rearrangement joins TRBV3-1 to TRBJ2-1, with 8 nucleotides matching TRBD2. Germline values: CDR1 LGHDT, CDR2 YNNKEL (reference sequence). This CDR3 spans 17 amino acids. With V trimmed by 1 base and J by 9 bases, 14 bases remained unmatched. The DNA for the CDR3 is TGTGCCAGCAGCCAAGGAATACTAGCGGAACGTTTGATTGAGCAGTTCTTC. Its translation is CASSQGILAERLIEQFF.

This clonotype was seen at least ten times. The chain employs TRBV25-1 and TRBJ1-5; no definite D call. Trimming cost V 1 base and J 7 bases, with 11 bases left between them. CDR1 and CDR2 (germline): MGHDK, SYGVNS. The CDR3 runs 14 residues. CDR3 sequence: CASSEWGTGQPQHF. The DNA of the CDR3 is TGTGCCAGCAGTGAATGGGGAACGGGACAGCCCCAGCATTTT.

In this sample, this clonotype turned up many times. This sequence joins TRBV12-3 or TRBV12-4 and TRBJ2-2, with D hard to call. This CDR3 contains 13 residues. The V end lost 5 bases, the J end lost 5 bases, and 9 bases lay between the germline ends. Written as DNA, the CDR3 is TGTGCCAGCAGTCCCATTGGGACCGGGGAGCTGTTTTTT. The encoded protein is CASSPIGTGELFF.

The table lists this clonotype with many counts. CDR3: CASSLDAGRMNTEAFF. The CDR3 nucleotides read TGTGCCAGCAGTTTAGATGCAGGGAGGATGAACACTGAAGCTTTCTTT. The chain has TRBV12-3 or TRBV12-4 and TRBJ1-1, with D possibly TRBD1 on 5 matching bases. The V gene lost 1 base and the J gene lost 0 bases, with 12 bases spanning the gap. The CDR3 consists of 16 residues.

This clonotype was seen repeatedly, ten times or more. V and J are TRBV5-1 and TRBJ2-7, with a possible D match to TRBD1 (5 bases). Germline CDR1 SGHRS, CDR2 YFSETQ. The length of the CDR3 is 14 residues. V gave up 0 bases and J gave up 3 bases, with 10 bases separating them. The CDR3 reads CASSLGQGIYEQYF. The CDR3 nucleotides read TGCGCCAGCAGCTTGGGGCAGGGAATCTACGAGCAGTACTTC.

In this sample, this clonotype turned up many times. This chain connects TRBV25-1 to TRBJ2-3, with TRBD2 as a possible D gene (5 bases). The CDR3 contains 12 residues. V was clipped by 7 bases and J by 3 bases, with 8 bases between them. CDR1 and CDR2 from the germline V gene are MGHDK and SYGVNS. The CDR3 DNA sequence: TGTGCCAGCACGGGGTTTACAGATACGCAGTATTTT. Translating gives CASTGFTDTQYF.